Below, 30 T cell receptor beta chains from the same sample are listed, as sequenced in a study of blood T cell repertoires in COVID-19. Here immunoSEQ multiplex PCR was the method, and the copy in TCRdb shows in-frame clones only, minus some. The sample has about 96,000 clones, less than 85% seen once. The sequencing input was peripheral blood. The receptors were sampled from a woman between 55 and 75 years old with acute or convalescent COVID-19.

J is TRBJ1-6 and V is TRBV6-5; D gene uncertain. The germline CDR1 and CDR2 sequences are MNHEY and SVGAGI. The ends were cut back, 6 bases at V and 8 bases at J, with 11 bases in the middle. The CDR3 covers 13 residues. The CDR3 protein is CASSPERDSPLHF. In DNA form, the CDR3 reads TGTGCCAGCAGCCCAGAGAGGGATTCACCCCTCCACTTT.

This clone was picked up one time. The DNA of the CDR3 is TGTGCCTGGAGTGTGAGGGAGACCCAGTACTTC. Translated, it gives CAWSVRETQYF. The V gene is TRBV30, the J gene TRBJ2-5; D gene ambiguous. V was pared by 0 bases and J by 5 bases, with 4 bases between. The germline gives CDR1 GTSNPN, CDR2 SVGIG (reference sequence). CDR3 length: 11 amino acids.

The chain's CDR3 is CASSERQNSPLHF. The CDR3 bases are TGTGCCAGCTCAGAACGACAGAATTCACCCCTCCACTTT. The chain couples TRBV18 to TRBJ1-6; perhaps TRBD1 as D (5 bases). Germline V gene lookup returns CDR1 KGHSH and CDR2 LQKENI. The CDR3 sequence is 13 residues long. Trimming left V 5 bases short and J 7 bases short, with 9 bases between. Supplemented by reference TRBV18 and TRBJ1-6, the full variable domain reads NAGVMQNPRHLVRRRGQEARLRCSPMKGHSHVYWYRQLPEEGLKFMVYLQKENIIDESGMPKERFSAEFPKEGPSILRIQQVVRGDSAAYFCASSERQNSPLHFGNGTRLTVT.

This chain joins TRBV5-4 and TRBJ1-1, with 8 bases aligning to TRBD1. The CDR3 is 14 amino acids. CDR1 and CDR2 (germline): SGHNT, YYREEE (reference sequence). Trimming cost V 4 bases and J 2 bases; bases outside gene matches: 4. The CDR3 is CASSPQGVNTEAFF. Written as DNA, the CDR3 is TGTGCCAGCAGCCCACAGGGGGTCAACACTGAAGCTTTCTTT.

V and J are TRBV18 and TRBJ1-5; 9 positions match TRBD1. CDR3 length equals 14 residues. The germline V gene has CDR1 KGHSH and CDR2 LQKENI. J gave up 3 bases and V 6 bases, and 3 bases lay outside the gene matches. This CDR3 reads CASSRTGDNQPQHF. The CDR3 DNA reads as TGTGCCAGCTCCCGGACAGGGGACAATCAGCCCCAGCATTTT.

This clone has only one observation. The V gene is TRBV5-1, the J gene TRBJ2-3; 8 bases map to TRBD2. Germline CDR1 and CDR2: SGHRS and YFSETQ. Trimming cost V 4 bases and J 3 bases; bases outside gene matches: 10. The CDR3 runs 16 residues. The DNA for the CDR3 is TGCGCCAGCAGCCGGGGGGGCCCGAGGGCTACAGATACGCAGTATTTT. Its protein is CASSRGGPRATDTQYF.

The table lists this clone with a few counts. V gene TRBV24-1 combines with J gene TRBJ1-1, with a weak D call TRBD1 (6 bases). Trimming took off 0 bases at V and 3 bases at J, with 16 bases between the two ends. The germline CDR1 and CDR2 sequences are KGHDR and SFDVKD. This CDR3 spans 17 amino acids. The CDR3 DNA is TGTGCCACCAGTGATTTGAGGGGCGGGGGCGCCGACACTGAAGCTTTCTTT. This translates into CATSDLRGGGADTEAFF.

CDR3 in amino acids: CAISEGTGRSNQPQHF. The CDR3 DNA sequence: TGTGCCATCAGTGAGGGAACAGGTAGGAGCAATCAGCCCCAGCATTTT. The gene calls are TRBV10-3 and TRBJ1-5, with a weak D call TRBD1 (5 bases). The CDR3 length is 16 residues. Germline V gene data show CDR1 as ENHRY and CDR2 as SYGVKD. V lost 2 bases to trimming and J lost 1 base, with 12 bases between them.

The chain carries TRBV4-2 and TRBJ2-2; 10 bases are a match to TRBD2. The CDR3 has 17 residues. Losses at the gene ends were 4 bases for V and 3 bases for J; bases not matched to a gene: 8. The germline V gene has CDR1 LGHNA and CDR2 YNFKEQ. The CDR3 reads CASSLSVAGGHTGELFF. CDR3 nucleotide sequence: TGTGCCAGCAGCCTCTCTGTAGCGGGGGGCCACACCGGGGAGCTGTTTTTT.

The chain links TRBV6-5 to TRBJ1-2; weak D call: TRBD1 (6 bases). Trimming left V 2 bases short and J 7 bases short, with 14 bases between. The CDR3 is made up of 14 amino acids. Germline V CDR1 and CDR2: MNHEY, SVGAGI. CDR3 DNA sequence: TGTGCCAGCAGTTACCGCCGGGGAGGGGGTGGCTACACCTTC. It specifies CASSYRRGGGGYTF.

The rearrangement links TRBV11-3 to TRBJ1-4; TRBD1 agrees at 11 bases. This CDR3 comprises 14 residues. Germline assignment: CDR1 SGHNT and CDR2 YENEEA. V lost 6 bases, J lost 6 bases, and 3 bases stayed unmatched. The CDR3 loop is CASSRTGGHEKLFF. The CDR3 coding sequence is TGTGCCAGCAGTCGGACAGGGGGCCATGAAAAACTGTTTTTT.

CDR3 sequence reads: CASSLSGTSGGAGDTQYF. CDR3 DNA: TGCGCCAGCAGCCTCTCAGGGACTAGCGGGGGGGCTGGAGATACGCAGTATTTT. J is TRBJ2-3 and V is TRBV4-1, with 16 bases that match TRBD2. Germline trimming cut 4 bases from V and 5 bases from J; bases unmatched to any gene: 9. This CDR3 region has 18 residues. Germline V gene lookup returns CDR1 MGHRA and CDR2 YSYEKL.

In DNA form, the CDR3 reads TGCGCCAGCAGCGTAACAGGGGAAAGTGGCTACACCTTC. Translating gives CASSVTGESGYTF. V usage is TRBV5-1 and J usage is TRBJ1-2; 7 bases are a match to TRBD1. The CDR3 sequence is 13 residues long. The germline gives CDR1 SGHRS, CDR2 YFSETQ. V shed 4 bases, J shed 7 bases, and the junction held 7 bases outside the gene matches. The whole variable domain, remainder taken from reference TRBV5-1 and TRBJ1-2, is KAGVTQTPRYLIKTRGQQVTLSCSPISGHRSVSWYQQTPGQGLQFLFEYFSETQRNKGNFPGRFSGRQFSNSRSEMNVSTLELGDSALYLCASSVTGESGYTFGSGTRLTVV.

V usage is TRBV9 and J usage is TRBJ2-7; D uncertain. Per the germline V gene, CDR1 is SGDLS and CDR2 is YYNGEE. The CDR3 totals 15 residues. Trimming took off 2 bases at V and 2 bases at J, with 14 bases between the two ends. The CDR3 region has the DNA TGTGCCAGCAGCGTGAATTGGCGGCAGACCTACGAGCAGTACTTC. Protein sequence: CASSVNWRQTYEQYF. Full variable domain (remainder filled in from reference TRBV9 and TRBJ2-7): DSGVTQTPKHLITATGQRVTLRCSPRSGDLSVYWYQQSLDQGLQFLIQYYNGEERAKGNILERFSAQQFPDLHSELNLSSLELGDSALYFCASSVNWRQTYEQYFGPGTRLTVT.

J is TRBJ2-5 and V is TRBV28, with D uncertain. There are 14 residues in the CDR3. V was cut by 10 bases and J by 5 bases, with 20 bases left in between. Germline V lookup: CDR1 MDHEN, CDR2 SYDVKM. This chain's CDR3 is CATRQIINVETQYF. The CDR3 bases are TGTGCCACCCGACAAATTATTAATGTCGAGACCCAGTACTTC.

The CDR3 sequence: CASSSSGGVLETQYF. For the CDR3, the DNA is TGTGCCAGCAGCTCGTCAGGGGGAGTGTTAGAGACCCAGTACTTC. The rearrangement uses TRBV11-1 and TRBJ2-5; 7 nucleotides align to TRBD1. This CDR3 is 15 amino acids long. Unmatched junction bases numbered 9, after V lost 4 bases and J lost 4 bases. CDR1 SGHAT and CDR2 FQDESV come from the germline V gene (reference sequence).

The chain carries TRBV7-3 and TRBJ1-1, with D perhaps matching TRBD1 (6 bases). The CDR3 spans 14 residues. Germline CDR1 is SGHTA and CDR2 is FQGTGA. Trimming shortened V by 2 bases and J by 7 bases, and 14 bases separated the two germline ends. In DNA, the CDR3 is TGTGCCAGCAGCTTAGGGGTAAAGGACAGTGAAGCTTTCTTT. It is translated as CASSLGVKDSEAFF.

The chain links TRBV15 to TRBJ2-5, with a tentative D call TRBD1 (6 bases). The CDR3 covers 16 residues. Germline V gene sequence: CDR1 LNHNV, CDR2 YYDKDF (reference sequence). Trimming took 1 base from V and 1 from J, leaving 13 bases between them. CDR3 region: CATSRGDRSSQETQYF. CDR3 bases: TGTGCCACCAGCAGAGGCGACAGGTCTTCCCAAGAGACCCAGTACTTC.

The chain is built from TRBV14 and TRBJ2-7; D possibly corresponds to TRBD2 (5 bases). V lost 0 bases and J 7 bases, leaving 10 bases between the germline ends. Germline-derived CDR1 and CDR2 are SGHDN and FVKESK. The CDR3 contains 13 residues. The CDR3 loop reads CASSQEWWREQYF. Written as DNA, the CDR3 is TGTGCCAGCAGCCAAGAATGGTGGAGGGAGCAGTACTTC.

This clone was seen a single time. The rearrangement links TRBV28 to TRBJ1-5; 8 bases line up with TRBD1. Germline trimming cut 5 bases from V and 2 bases from J; bases unmatched to any gene: 8. Germline CDR1 and CDR2: MDHEN and SYDVKM. This CDR3 spans 16 amino acids. In DNA, the CDR3 is TGTGCCAGCAGTGTCTCAGGGGGCGATGGCAATCAGCCCCAGCATTTT. It encodes CASSVSGGDGNQPQHF.

There are many counts of this clone. The rearrangement links TRBV6-5 to TRBJ1-2; no firm D call. Trimming shortened V by 6 bases and J by 3 bases, and 17 bases separated the two germline ends. Germline loops: CDR1 MNHEY, CDR2 SVGAGI. There are 15 residues in the CDR3. The CDR3 bases are TGTGCCAGCAGCCCCCGGAGGCCCCAGGACTATGGCTACACCTTC. It is translated as CASSPRRPQDYGYTF.

CDR3: CASSLLPGQGAWGNTIYF. CDR3 DNA sequence: TGCGCCAGCAGCTTGCTACCGGGACAGGGGGCCTGGGGAAACACCATATATTTT. The chain couples TRBV5-1 to TRBJ1-3, with TRBD1 identical over 12 bases. The ends lost 1 base at V and 4 bases at J; junction bases unmatched: 9. In germline, CDR1 is SGHRS, CDR2 YFSETQ. The CDR3 totals 18 residues.

This clone was picked up a small number of times. The chain combines TRBV2 with TRBJ2-1; D uncertain. This CDR3 is 14 amino acids long. V was cut by 3 bases and J by 7 bases, with 13 bases left in between. Looked up from germline, CDR1 is SNHLY and CDR2 is FYNNEI. CDR3 nucleotide sequence: TGTGCCAGCAGTGAGTTGAGACTCGCGAATGAGCAGTTCTTC. Translated, it gives CASSELRLANEQFF.

There are a few counts of this clone. The genes are TRBV30 and TRBJ2-7; 7 nucleotides line up with TRBD1. The CDR3 length is 12 residues. Losses at the gene ends were 6 bases for V and 2 bases for J; bases not matched to a gene: 4. CDR1 and CDR2 (germline): GTSNPN, SVGIG (reference sequence). The CDR3 loop is CACRTGAYEQYF. The CDR3 region has the DNA TGTGCCTGCAGAACAGGGGCCTACGAGCAGTACTTC.

The CDR3 protein is CASSGSGWDTQYF. CDR3 in DNA: TGTGCCAGCAGTGGGTCAGGGTGGGATACGCAGTATTTT. This chain links TRBV27 with TRBJ2-3; D might be TRBD1 (5 bases). V lost 5 bases, J lost 6 bases, and 12 bases lay in between. The CDR3 loop spans 13 amino acids. CDR1 is MNHEY and CDR2 is SMNVEV in the germline V gene (reference sequence).

This chain joins TRBV12-3 or TRBV12-4 and TRBJ1-5, with TRBD1 as a possible D gene (6 bases). This CDR3 region has 11 residues. Deletions cut 8 bases from V and 9 bases from J, with 11 bases between. This CDR3 is CASSQGRPQHF. The CDR3, as DNA: TGTGCCAGCTCCCAGGGGCGGCCCCAGCATTTT.

CDR3 coding DNA: TGTGCCAGCAGACCACAGGGCGATAGCAATCAGCCCCAGCATTTT. This codes for CASRPQGDSNQPQHF. V and J are TRBV28 and TRBJ1-5; possibly TRBD1 for D (6 bases). This CDR3 is built from 15 residues. Looked up from germline, CDR1 is MDHEN and CDR2 is SYDVKM. Trimming took 6 bases from V and 0 from J, leaving 12 bases between them.

V gene TRBV5-4 combines with J gene TRBJ1-5; 9 bases match TRBD1. This CDR3 has 16 amino acids. Germline CDR1 is SGHNT and CDR2 is YYREEE (reference sequence). The V gene end was trimmed by 4 bases and the J gene end by 2 bases; junction bases not matched to a gene: 7. CDR3 sequence reads: CASSRWTGAGNQPQHF. As DNA, the CDR3 is TGTGCCAGCAGCCGCTGGACAGGGGCAGGCAATCAGCCCCAGCATTTT.

The genes are TRBV5-1 and TRBJ1-2; weak D call: TRBD1 (6 bases). CDR3 size: 15 residues. Between the trimmed V and J ends, which lost 2 bases and 6 bases, there was a span of 17 bases. The germline gives CDR1 SGHRS, CDR2 YFSETQ. The CDR3 here is CASSFVSRQANGYTF. In DNA form, the CDR3 reads TGCGCCAGCAGCTTTGTCAGTAGACAGGCGAATGGCTACACCTTC.

This clone came up once. CDR3 DNA sequence: TGCGCCAGCAGAGGGGACAGGGGTGAAGCTTTCTTT. Translating it yields CASRGDRGEAFF. This chain uses TRBV10-1 with TRBJ1-1, with 10 bases matching TRBD1. With V trimmed by 6 bases and J by 7 bases, 2 bases remained unmatched. The V gene's germline CDR1 is WNHNN and CDR2 SYGVQD (reference sequence). The CDR3 totals 12 residues.